Given below is one T cell receptor beta chain in context. What it binds is not known. TCRdb's copy holds only in-frame clones and misses some; the assay was immunoSEQ multiplex PCR. The repertoire holds about 93,000 clones, with approximately 92% as singletons. The CDR3 contains 15 residues. V was pared by 5 bases and J by 3 bases, with 9 bases of the junction left unmatched. CDR1 MDHEN and CDR2 SYDVKM come from the germline V gene. The data originate from a study of graft-versus-host responses after intestinal transplantation. Study information: Recipients uniformly received anti-thymocyte globulin induction, followed by tacrolimus and steroids for roughly 3 years.

General study points: Recipient marrow contained GvH clones, some of which appeared first in ileum or blood. Early declines in HvG clones that occurred post-transplant were associated with peak circulating GvH clone levels.

The sequenced sample was unstimulated CD8+ T cells sorted from spleen or lymph node cells, obtained before intestinal transplant. The gene calls are TRBV28 and TRBJ2-5; 7 bases line up with TRBD2. The clonotype was recovered from a human donor who received an intestinal transplant. The CDR3 region has the DNA TGTGCCAGCAGTCTCTTTGCGGGGGTTAAAGAGACCCAGTACTTC. This gives the protein CASSLFAGVKETQYF.